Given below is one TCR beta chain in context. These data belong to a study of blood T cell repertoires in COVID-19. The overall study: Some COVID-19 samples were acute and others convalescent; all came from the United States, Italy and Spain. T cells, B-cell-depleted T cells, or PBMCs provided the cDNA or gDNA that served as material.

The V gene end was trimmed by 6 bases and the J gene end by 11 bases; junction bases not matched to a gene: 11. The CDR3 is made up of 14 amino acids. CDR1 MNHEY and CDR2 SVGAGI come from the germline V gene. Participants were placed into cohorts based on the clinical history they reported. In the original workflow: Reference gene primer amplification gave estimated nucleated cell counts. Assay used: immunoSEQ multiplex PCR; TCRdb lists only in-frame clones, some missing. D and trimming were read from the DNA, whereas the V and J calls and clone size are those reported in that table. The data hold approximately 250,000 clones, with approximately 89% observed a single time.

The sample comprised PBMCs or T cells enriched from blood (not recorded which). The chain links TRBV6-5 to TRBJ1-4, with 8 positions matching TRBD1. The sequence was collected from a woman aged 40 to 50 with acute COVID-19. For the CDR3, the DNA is TGTGCCAGCAGCACCGACAGGGGAATTGGGAAACTGTTTTTT. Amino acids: CASSTDRGIGKLFF.